This T cell receptor beta chain stems from a study of PD-1 blockade in classical Hodgkin lymphoma. General study points: Underlying causes for the observed repertoire differences were not defined, possibly disease activity or prior therapy.

Every patient experienced relapse after autologous stem cell transplantation, and brentuximab vedotin exposure varied. Profiling relied on immunoSEQ multiplex PCR, and the TCRdb table lists in-frame clones only, not all of them. The table records 30,000 to 45,000 clones, 87% of them present only once. Notes on this clone: Its antigen is not identified.

The trim removed 6 bases at V and 3 bases at J, leaving 5 bases unmatched. The germline gives CDR1 SNHLY, CDR2 FYNNEI. The CDR3 totals 14 residues. This receptor was obtained from a human donor with classical Hodgkin lymphoma. The chain carries TRBV2 and TRBJ2-3, with TRBD1 matching over 8 bases. The sequenced sample was peripheral blood mononuclear cells (PBMCs), obtained at baseline. The CDR3 DNA follows: TGTGCCAGCAGCCCTTGGACAGGGACAGATACGCAGTATTTT. Protein: CASSPWTGTDTQYF. Filled out from reference TRBV2 and TRBJ2-3, the complete variable domain reads EPEVTQTPSHQVTQMGQEVILRCVPISNHLYFYWYRQILGQKVEFLVSFYNNEISEKSEIFDDQFSVERPDGSNFTLKIRSTKLEDSAMYFCASSPWTGTDTQYFGPGTRLTVL.